These 16 T cell receptor beta chains share one sample of origin, sequenced in a study of early T cells in non-severe SARS-CoV-2 infection. TCRdb ran MiXCR on the 5' RACE reads and lists one entry per CDR3 protein. The data contain 66,000 or so distinct CDR3 sequences, roughly an eighth of them singletons. Sequenced: whole blood. The receptors come from an adult who was a healthcare worker with PCR-confirmed SARS-CoV-2 infection or an uninfected control (not recorded which).

This clonotype appeared many times. The gene calls are TRBV7-9 and TRBJ2-7, with 15 bases identical to TRBD2. Germline lookup yields CDR1 SEHNR and CDR2 FQNEAQ (reference sequence). The V gene end was trimmed by 3 bases and the J gene end by 6 bases; junction bases not matched to a gene: 3. There are 15 residues in the CDR3. In nucleotides, the CDR3 is TGTGCCAGCAGCTTTCGGACTAGCGGGAGGGGCGAGCAGTACTTC. Its translation: CASSFRTSGRGEQYF.

This clonotype turned up a few times. The V gene is TRBV21-1, the J gene TRBJ2-5. TRBV21-1 corresponds to a pseudogene. CDR3 size: 15 residues. The CDR3 DNA reads TGTGCCAGCAGCAAAGTCGTCGACACCCCAGAGACCCAGTACTTC. Its translation is CASSKVVDTPETQYF.

This clonotype was detected many times. The chain couples TRBV28 to TRBJ2-1, with D tentatively TRBD1 (5 bases). Germline V gives CDR1 MDHEN, CDR2 SYDVKM. The length of the CDR3 is 12 residues. Trimming removed 2 bases from V and 14 bases from J, with 13 bases in between. This CDR3 is CASSLGQGRKFF. Here the CDR3 DNA reads TGTGCCAGCAGTTTAGGGCAGGGTCGAAAGTTCTTC.

The chain combines TRBV3-1 with TRBJ1-1; possibly TRBD1 for D (6 bases). Germline CDR1 and CDR2: LGHDT and YNNKEL (reference sequence). There are 12 residues in the CDR3. Trimming took 8 bases from V and 5 from J, leaving 12 bases between them. CDR3 amino acids: CASQGGKTEAFF. CDR3 sequence (DNA): TGTGCCAGCCAAGGGGGTAAAACTGAAGCTTTCTTT. The full variable domain, rest sourced from reference TRBV3-1 and TRBJ1-1, is DTAVSQTPKYLVTQMGNDKSIKCEQNLGHDTMYWYKQDSKKFLKIMFSYNNKELIINETVPNRFSPKSPDKAHLNLHINSLELGDSAVYFCASQGGKTEAFFGQGTRLTVV.

The rearrangement joins TRBV6-6 to TRBJ2-1; D remains unclear. The V and J ends lost 4 bases and 1 base respectively, with 5 bases between them. Germline CDR1 and CDR2: MNHNY and SVGAGI (reference sequence). The CDR3 covers 13 residues. CDR3 nucleotides: TGTGCCAGCAGTTTCAGTTCCTACAATGAGCAGTTCTTC. Amino acid sequence: CASSFSSYNEQFF.

This clonotype was picked up a small number of times. This chain joins TRBV7-8 and TRBJ2-3; TRBD2 agrees at 10 bases. J lost 2 bases, V lost 5 bases, and 7 bases had no gene match. The CDR3 contains 16 residues. CDR1 SGHVS and CDR2 FQNEAQ come from the germline V gene. The CDR3 DNA reads TGTGCCAGCAGCGGGCGACTAGCGGGCAACACAGATACGCAGTATTTT. Its protein product is CASSGRLAGNTDTQYF. Full variable domain (missing parts from reference TRBV7-8 and TRBJ2-3): GAGVSQSPRYKVAKRGQDVALRCDPISGHVSLFWYQQALGQGPEFLTYFQNEAQLDKSGLPSDRFFAERPEGSVSTLKIQRTQQEDSAVYLCASSGRLAGNTDTQYFGPGTRLTVL.

The CDR3, as DNA: TGCGCCAGCAGCTTGGAAGGTCTGCGGGCTGGGGCAGATACGCAGTATTTT. It translates to CASSLEGLRAGADTQYF. This rearrangement joins TRBV5-1 to TRBJ2-3; D may be TRBD2 (5 bases). Per the germline V gene, CDR1 is SGHRS and CDR2 is YFSETQ. Trimming left V 0 bases short and J 4 bases short, with 18 bases between. The CDR3 has 17 amino acids.

This clonotype was picked up a small number of times. Written as DNA, the CDR3 is TGTGCCAGCAGCCAAGACTGGGGCAGCGGGGCGAACACAGATACGCAGTATTTT. As protein: CASSQDWGSGANTDTQYF. The V call is TRBV4-2, the J call TRBJ2-3, with 7 bases lining up with TRBD2. The CDR3 runs 18 residues. V was clipped by 0 bases and J by 2 bases; unmatched bases: 11. Germline V gene sequence: CDR1 LGHNA, CDR2 YNFKEQ.

The table lists this clonotype with many counts. This chain connects TRBV6-5 to TRBJ1-2, with D unclear. From germline, CDR1 is MNHEY and CDR2 SVGAGI. CDR3 length: 13 amino acids. Trimming took off 6 bases at V and 2 bases at J, with 10 bases between the two ends. CDR3 in DNA: TGTGCCAGCAGAATCACAGAGAACTATGGCTACACCTTC. It is translated as CASRITENYGYTF.

This clonotype was picked up a small number of times. V and J are TRBV28 and TRBJ2-7, with D unresolved. The V and J ends lost 1 base and 1 base respectively, with 2 bases between them. CDR3 size: 12 residues. Germline values: CDR1 MDHEN, CDR2 SYDVKM. Written as DNA, the CDR3 is TGTGCCAGCAGTTTATCGTCCTACGAGCAGTACTTC. It specifies CASSLSSYEQYF.

This chain joins TRBV5-4 and TRBJ1-1; tentative D call: TRBD1 (6 bases). V was clipped by 4 bases and J by 0 bases, with 13 bases between them. Looked up from germline, CDR1 is SGHNT and CDR2 is YYREEE (reference sequence). The CDR3 sequence is 15 residues long. The CDR3 DNA follows: TGTGCCAGCAGCCAAGGGGACACCATGAACACTGAAGCTTTCTTT. Protein product: CASSQGDTMNTEAFF.

This clonotype was recorded many times. The chain employs TRBV28 and TRBJ1-2; D not certain. Germline V gene data show CDR1 as MDHEN and CDR2 as SYDVKM. CDR3 length: 10 amino acids. The V end was cut by 10 bases, the J end by 8 bases, with 11 bases between. The CDR3 nucleotides read TGTGCCACGAGGGAGGGCGGCTACACCTTC. Protein sequence: CATREGGYTF.

This clonotype was seen ten or more times. The rearrangement links TRBV12-3 or TRBV12-4 to TRBJ1-5; unclear D gene. The CDR3 has 13 amino acids. V was clipped by 1 base and J by 5 bases, with 6 bases between them. Written as DNA, the CDR3 is TGTGCCAGCAGTTTAGTGGGGTATCAGCCCCAGCATTTT. This gives the protein CASSLVGYQPQHF.

V is TRBV5-1 and J is TRBJ2-1; a possible D gene is TRBD2 (6 bases). The CDR3 is 15 amino acids. Trimming cost V 0 bases and J 8 bases, with 15 bases left between them. Germline CDR1 SGHRS, CDR2 YFSETQ. The CDR3 DNA is TGCGCCAGCAGCTTGGACGGGAGTGGGCAATATGAGCAGTTCTTC. Its protein product is CASSLDGSGQYEQFF.

The CDR3 loop is CASSQGLPQETQYF. As DNA, the CDR3 is TGTGCCAGCAGCCAAGGGTTACCTCAAGAGACCCAGTACTTC. This chain connects TRBV3-1 to TRBJ2-5; D remains ambiguous. Per germline, CDR1 LGHDT and CDR2 YNNKEL (reference sequence). Trimming cost V 1 base and J 2 bases, with 8 bases left between them. The CDR3 runs 14 residues.

This clonotype was detected a few times. Sequence at one end of the junction differs from germline and may be a read error. This chain uses TRBV20-1 with TRBJ2-7, with 9 bases lining up with TRBD1. The CDR3 loop spans 12 amino acids. Looked up from germline, CDR1 is DFQATT and CDR2 is SNEGSKA (reference sequence). CDR3 amino acids: CGARTGAYEQYF. The DNA for the CDR3 is TGCGGTGCTCGGACAGGGGCCTACGAGCAGTACTTC.